Reported below is one TCR beta chain. This clonotype has only a few counts. The antigen it recognizes is unknown. Base-call qualities are not available, and no considerably larger clone is one nucleotide away. The sample originates from a study of T-cell memory formation after mild COVID-19 (dated by TCRdb to the early 2020s). For context, the study as a whole: Most TCR sequence clusters were specific to one of the two donors. Two young, previously healthy adult volunteers made up the cohort, one male and one female. Longitudinal TCRalpha and TCRbeta repertoire sequencing tracked T-cell clones expanding and contracting after mild COVID-19 in two donors. What the work shows at the level of the full study, not this receptor alone: Only two mild cases were covered in the study, and larger cohorts including severe cases with pre-infection samples were considered necessary. SARS-CoV-2 specificity was not confirmed for the second-wave clones peaking on day 37. Contracting CD4+ clones appeared mostly in the CM and EM memory subsets, whereas CD8+ clones were enriched in EMRA. Balanced CD4/CD8 phenotypes were observed for clones contracting from day 15 to 85, whereas a bias towards CD4+ was observed for a second wave of clones expanding from day 15 to 37. Some responding clones were detected in pre-infection memory, which suggested that pre-existing cross-reactive memory T cells had joined the SARS-CoV-2 response.

The sequencer listed for this sample is Illumina NovaSeq 6000. cDNA libraries for TCRalpha and TCRbeta were prepared by 5'RACE using constant-segment primers, with sample barcodes and unique molecular identifiers added. RNA was extracted from every sample with Trizol reagent. Library amplification was performed in two PCR steps, and a second sample barcode and Illumina TruSeq adapters were introduced in the second step. The libraries were sequenced on an Illumina NovaSeq using 2 x 150 bp paired-end reads. The authors' analysis ran thus. Reads were demultiplexed and collapsed into UMI-guided consensus sequences with migec v1.2.7. Using mixcr v2.1.11, the UMI consensuses were aligned to TRA and TRB V and J templates and assembled into clonotypes. A clonotype was counted as expanded or contracted only when both edgeR and NoisET called the clonotype significant, with the noise models trained on biological replicates. For edgeR calls, a false discovery rate-adjusted p below 0.01 and a log2 fold-change threshold of 1 were applied. As an exploratory analysis of dynamics, max-normalized trajectories of the 1000 most abundant clonotypes were examined by PCA with hierarchical clustering. The CD4 or CD8 phenotype of responding clones was assigned using the separately sequenced CD4+ and CD8+ repertoires. TCRdb itself trimmed the public reads at Q25 with fastp, ran MiXCR and retained productive beta chains. Each CDR3 protein appears once, grouped with its most common genes and DNA. The V and J calls here are based on TCRdb, not the publication. The sample table contains 350,000 to 500,000 distinct CDR3 sequences; only one count was recorded for roughly 18% of them. Of the sample, approximately 21% falls within the top ten clones.

Ficoll-Paque density gradient centrifugation was the method used to isolate PBMCs. This sequence originates from a man younger than 35 who had mild COVID-19 (a few samples of this study predate the infection). The sample titles of this study are shuffled in the database, so cell type and time point are left out; the donor was told from shared clones. Input material: PBMCs or a T cell subset sorted from them (not recorded which).

The sequence in DNA is TGTGCCAGCAGTTCTACGCTCTTTGGGGCAGGCTATGGCTACACCTTC. This sequence encodes CASSSTLFGAGYGYTF. The rearrangement combines TRBV6-5 with TRBJ1-2; perhaps TRBD1 is the D gene, with 5 bases matching. From cysteine to phenylalanine, the CDR3 is 16 amino acids long. Just CDR3 DNA is preserved here, 48 bases in frame from base 1. According to the germline V gene, CDR1 reads MNHEY and CDR2 reads SVGAGI. The germline ends are 19 bases apart after V is trimmed by 4 bases and J by 4 bases.